This entry lists 24 T cell receptor beta chains sequenced from one sample in a study of T-cell memory formation after mild COVID-19. TCRdb processed the 5' RACE reads anew with MiXCR; each CDR3 protein has one entry. This table holds 300,000 to 350,000 distinct CDR3 sequences, around 19% found once. Source material: PBMCs or a T cell subset sorted from them (not recorded which). These receptors all stem from a man between 18 and 35 years old who had mild COVID-19 (a few samples of this study predate the infection). Cell type and time point are not known.

The chain is built from TRBV7-2 and TRBJ2-3, with TRBD2 matching over 7 bases. With 6 bases clipped from V and 6 bases from J, the junction kept 15 bases outside the gene matches. CDR3 length equals 16 residues. Germline V gene lookup returns CDR1 SGHTA and CDR2 FQGNSA. DNA for the CDR3: TGTGCCAGCAGGGCGAACAGCGGGGTTATTGGCGATACGCAGTATTTT. Translated, it gives CASRANSGVIGDTQYF.

The chain couples TRBV6-6 to TRBJ1-4, with 9 positions matching TRBD1. J was trimmed by 3 bases and V by 0 bases; bases with no gene match: 2. Germline assignment: CDR1 MNHNY and CDR2 SVGAGI (reference sequence). This CDR3 contains 16 residues. DNA of the CDR3: TGTGCCAGCAGTTACTCCCGGACAGGGGCTAATGAAAAACTGTTTTTT. Its translation is CASSYSRTGANEKLFF.

The V call is TRBV4-1, the J call TRBJ1-4; 8 positions agree with TRBD1. With 4 bases clipped from V and 6 bases from J, the junction kept 7 bases outside the gene matches. CDR3 size: 15 residues. Germline V gene lookup returns CDR1 MGHRA and CDR2 YSYEKL. The CDR3 spells CASSLRTGLDEKLFF. CDR3 DNA: TGCGCCAGCAGCCTTCGGACAGGGCTGGATGAAAAACTGTTTTTT.

The chain couples TRBV12-3 or TRBV12-4 to TRBJ2-2; maybe TRBD2 (7 bases). Trimming cost V 6 bases and J 3 bases, with 17 bases left between them. The CDR3 spans 16 residues. In nucleotides, the CDR3 is TGTGCCAGCAGCCTGGGAGGGGGGCGAGACACCGGGGAGCTGTTTTTT. Translation gives CASSLGGGRDTGELFF.

The sample holds a few counts of this clonotype. The rearrangement links TRBV27 to TRBJ2-7; D perhaps matches TRBD2 (6 bases). V dropped 10 bases and J dropped 6 bases, with 13 bases sitting between them. CDR3 size: 11 residues. Germline V gene data show CDR1 as MNHEY and CDR2 as SMNVEV (reference sequence). In nucleotides, the CDR3 is TGTGCCACCTGGGCGGGGTCCGAGCAGTACGTC. This codes for CATWAGSEQYV.

This clonotype has just a few counts. The V call is TRBV4-3, the J call TRBJ2-5; no firm D call. CDR1 and CDR2 from the germline V gene are LGHNA and YSLEER. V dropped 1 base and J dropped 5 bases, with 8 bases sitting between them. The CDR3 is 13 amino acids. CDR3 protein: CASSQANRETQYF. Written as DNA, the CDR3 is TGCGCCAGCAGCCAAGCTAACCGGGAGACCCAGTACTTC.

To note about this clonotype: An end of the junction differs from the germline gene, which may be a read error. This chain joins TRBV7-2 and TRBJ2-6; possibly TRBD1 for D (5 bases). The CDR3 length is 15 residues. Germline CDR1 is SGHTA and CDR2 is FQGNSA. CDR3 amino acids: CASSLRAAGANVMTF. The CDR3 DNA is TGTGCCAGCAGCCTTCGGGCAGCTGGGGCCAACGTCATGACTTTC.

The rearrangement joins TRBV23-1 to TRBJ2-5; no clear D. TRBV23-1 is given ORF status, its function remaining uncertain. V was pared by 9 bases and J by 3 bases, with 8 bases between. The CDR3 consists of 11 residues. The CDR3 here is CARDGKETQYF. CDR3 nucleotide sequence: TGCGCCAGGGACGGTAAAGAGACCCAGTACTTC.

The chain links TRBV6-6 to TRBJ1-1; possible D gene TRBD1, 6 bases. Germline values: CDR1 MNHNY, CDR2 SVGAGI (reference sequence). Trimming shortened V by 6 bases and J by 10 bases, and 18 bases separated the two germline ends. The CDR3 consists of 13 residues. In DNA form, the CDR3 reads TGTGCCAGCAGCTCACATCGACAGGATGGAGCTTTCTTT. Its protein product is CASSSHRQDGAFF.

This clonotype was seen repeatedly, ten times or more. This chain uses TRBV20-1 with TRBJ2-7, with TRBD1 identical over 7 bases. Germline-derived CDR1 and CDR2 are DFQATT and SNEGSKA (reference sequence). The V segment lost 6 bases and the J segment 3 bases; nucleotides outside the gene matches: 5. The CDR3 covers 12 residues. CDR3 protein: CSARDSYYEQYF. The DNA of the CDR3 is TGCAGTGCCCGGGACAGCTACTACGAGCAGTACTTC.

Only a few counts were recorded for this clonotype. The gene calls are TRBV5-1 and TRBJ2-1, with TRBD1 matching 9 bases. The trim removed 3 bases at V and 5 bases at J, leaving 6 bases unmatched. The CDR3 contains 15 residues. Germline V gene lookup returns CDR1 SGHRS and CDR2 YFSETQ. The CDR3 region is CASSSPDRGHNEQFF. Written as DNA, the CDR3 is TGCGCCAGCAGCTCCCCGGACAGGGGTCACAATGAGCAGTTCTTC.

This chain joins TRBV2 and TRBJ1-6, with D possibly TRBD1 on 6 matching bases. There are 14 residues in the CDR3. Germline values: CDR1 SNHLY, CDR2 FYNNEI. The V and J ends lost 4 bases and 6 bases respectively, with 10 bases between them. The CDR3 DNA reads as TGTGCCAGCAGTGGCGGGGGCCGTAATTCACCCCTCCACTTT. Its translation: CASSGGGRNSPLHF.

This clonotype was picked up a small number of times. The J gene is TRBJ2-7, the V gene TRBV4-2; a possible D gene is TRBD2 (6 bases). This CDR3 is built from 18 residues. The germline V and J ends were trimmed by 5 bases and 3 bases, with 26 bases remaining between them. Germline V gives CDR1 LGHNA, CDR2 YNFKEQ. The CDR3 is CASSALATGVGVFYEQYF. The CDR3 bases are TGTGCCAGCAGCGCCCTGGCCACGGGGGTAGGTGTCTTCTACGAGCAGTACTTC.

This clonotype was found a few times. The gene calls are TRBV4-3 and TRBJ1-4, with 7 bases fitting TRBD1. The trim removed 2 bases at V and 0 bases at J, leaving 3 bases unmatched. This CDR3 has 16 residues. Germline loops: CDR1 LGHNA, CDR2 YSLEER. Written as DNA, the CDR3 is TGCGCCAGCAGCCAATATCAGGGGGCAACTAATGAAAAACTGTTTTTT. Protein product: CASSQYQGATNEKLFF.

This clonotype was detected a few times. V and J are TRBV25-1 and TRBJ1-4; tentatively, D is TRBD1 (6 bases). CDR3 size: 13 residues. V lost 3 bases and J 10 bases, leaving 12 bases between the germline ends. CDR1 is MGHDK and CDR2 is SYGVNS in the germline V gene. CDR3 in DNA: TGTGCCAGCAGTGAGGGACACCAAGGAAAACTGTTTTTT. Translation gives CASSEGHQGKLFF.

This chain uses TRBV7-3 with TRBJ2-5, with TRBD2 as a possible D gene (5 bases). The germline CDR1 and CDR2 sequences are SGHTA and FQGTGA. The V gene lost 5 bases and the J gene lost 10 bases, with 17 bases spanning the gap. The CDR3 extends over 13 amino acids. CDR3 sequence (DNA): TGTGCCAGCAGCCAAGCGGCGGTATCGGACCAGTACTTC. This codes for CASSQAAVSDQYF.

This clonotype was picked up a small number of times. The chain links TRBV12-3 or TRBV12-4 to TRBJ2-3, with a possible D match to TRBD2 (5 bases). The V gene lost 3 bases and the J gene lost 1 base, with 11 bases spanning the gap. CDR3 size: 15 residues. The CDR3 DNA sequence: TGTGCCAGCAGTTTGAATACCGGGGGCACAGATACGCAGTATTTT. Translated, it gives CASSLNTGGTDTQYF.

This clonotype came up many times. The chain couples TRBV6-6 to TRBJ2-7; 7 nucleotides agree with TRBD1. From germline, CDR1 is MNHNY and CDR2 SVGAGI (reference sequence). The CDR3 is 17 residues long. The trim removed 0 bases at V and 5 bases at J, leaving 13 bases unmatched. This CDR3 reads CASSYSGPQGVYHEQYF. CDR3 nucleotide sequence: TGTGCCAGCAGTTACTCGGGGCCCCAGGGGGTTTACCACGAGCAGTACTTC.

In this sample, this clonotype turned up a few times. This chain uses TRBV12-3 or TRBV12-4 with TRBJ1-5; no clear D gene. The CDR3 spans 14 residues. The ends were cut back, 2 bases at V and 5 bases at J, with 10 bases in the middle. The CDR3 sequence is CASSLLPSDQPQHF. CDR3 sequence (DNA): TGTGCCAGCAGTTTACTTCCGTCGGATCAGCCCCAGCATTTT.

The V gene is TRBV9, the J gene TRBJ1-2; D is ambiguous. V lost 4 bases to trimming and J lost 8 bases, with 9 bases between them. Germline V gene sequence: CDR1 SGDLS, CDR2 YYNGEE. The CDR3 runs to 11 residues. CDR3 DNA sequence: TGTGCCAGCAGCTCACGGACCGGCTACACCTTC. Translation: CASSSRTGYTF.

This clonotype came up many times. The rearrangement joins TRBV7-2 to TRBJ2-5, with D hard to call. The CDR3 totals 14 residues. The V end was cut by 0 bases, the J end by 8 bases, with 13 bases between. Germline lookup yields CDR1 SGHTA and CDR2 FQGNSA. The CDR3 sequence is CASSLAVRSGTQYF. The DNA of the CDR3 is TGTGCCAGCAGCTTAGCAGTGAGGTCGGGCACCCAGTACTTC. Using reference TRBV7-2 and TRBJ2-5 for the parts outside the CDR3, the full variable domain is GAGVSQSPSNKVTEKGKDVELRCDPISGHTALYWYRQSLGQGLEFLIYFQGNSAPDKSGLPSDRFSAERTGGSVSTLTIQRTQQEDSAVYLCASSLAVRSGTQYFGPGTRLLVL.

The sample holds a few counts of this clonotype. The V gene is TRBV6-2 or TRBV6-3, the J gene TRBJ2-7; unclear D gene. V gave up 4 bases and J gave up 2 bases, with 15 bases separating them. The V gene's germline CDR1 is MNHEY and CDR2 SVGEGT. This CDR3 comprises 15 residues. The CDR3 nucleotides are TGTGCCAGCAGTTTATATCGGGCGGTGACCTACGAGCAGTACTTC. Encoded protein: CASSLYRAVTYEQYF.

This clonotype occurred a few times. The chain uses TRBV18 and TRBJ2-7; 9 nucleotides agree with TRBD1. With 4 bases clipped from V and 3 bases from J, the junction kept 16 bases outside the gene matches. The CDR3 has 18 residues. Per the germline V gene, CDR1 is KGHSH and CDR2 is LQKENI. The CDR3 sequence: CASSQIPGQGLMYYEQYF. DNA for the CDR3: TGTGCCAGCTCACAGATCCCGGGACAGGGTTTAATGTACTACGAGCAGTACTTC.

The chain has TRBV7-9 and TRBJ1-1; 9 nucleotides line up with TRBD1. Germline CDR1 is SEHNR and CDR2 is FQNEAQ (reference sequence). After removal of 3 bases from V and 3 bases from J, the junction contained 5 bases not matched to a gene. The CDR3 has 15 amino acids. The CDR3 protein is CASSLQDRGDTEAFF. In nucleotides, the CDR3 is TGTGCCAGCAGCTTGCAGGACAGGGGAGACACTGAAGCTTTCTTT.